The next 18 T cell receptor beta chains were all read from a single sample in a study of T cell responses to AZD1222 COVID-19 vaccine. TCRdb's copy holds only in-frame clones and misses some; the assay was immunoSEQ multiplex PCR. The table has more than 100,000 clones, roughly 89% seen once. The material was peripheral blood, obtained on day 0 of AZD1222 vaccination. The receptors derive from an adult in good health.

The rearrangement uses TRBV28 and TRBJ2-7; D uncertain. CDR3 length: 14 residues. Germline CDR1 MDHEN, CDR2 SYDVKM. V was shortened by 6 bases and J by 3 bases, with 15 bases between the two germline ends. Here the CDR3 reads CASSSAIGYYEQYF. Here the CDR3 DNA reads TGTGCCAGCAGCTCTGCTATTGGGTACTACGAGCAGTACTTC. Full variable domain (outside the CDR3, taken from reference TRBV28 and TRBJ2-7): DVKVTQSSRYLVKRTGEKVFLECVQDMDHENMFWYRQDPGLGLRLIYFSYDVKMKEKGDIPEGYSVSREKKERFSLILESASTNQTSMYLCASSSAIGYYEQYFGPGTRLTVT.

The chain combines TRBV6-5 with TRBJ2-7; 9 positions agree with TRBD2. Germline CDR1 reads MNHEY; CDR2 reads SVGAGI. This CDR3 is built from 15 residues. J lost 4 bases, V lost 5 bases, and 9 bases had no gene match. The CDR3 DNA reads as TGTGCCAGCAGTCCCCCCAGGGCGGGAGGGTACGAGCAGTACTTC. Encoded protein: CASSPPRAGGYEQYF.

The chain links TRBV5-4 to TRBJ2-5, with TRBD1 identical over 9 bases. Unmatched junction bases numbered 2, after V lost 0 bases and J lost 2 bases. CDR1 is SGHNT and CDR2 is YYREEE in the germline V gene (reference sequence). The CDR3 is 15 residues long. The CDR3 DNA is TGTGCCAGCAGCTTGGGCGGGACAGGGCAAGAGACCCAGTACTTC. It specifies CASSLGGTGQETQYF.

The gene calls are TRBV11-2 and TRBJ2-2; D uncertain. The CDR3 runs 15 residues. Germline V gene sequence: CDR1 SGHAT, CDR2 FQNNGV. Trimming cost V 0 bases and J 5 bases, with 10 bases left between them. The CDR3 DNA reads TGTGCCAGCAGCTTAGATAGGCAACTTACCGGGGAGCTGTTTTTT. Its protein product is CASSLDRQLTGELFF.

The chain recombines TRBV5-1 with TRBJ1-4, with D tentatively TRBD1 (6 bases). CDR3 length: 14 residues. Germline V lookup: CDR1 SGHRS, CDR2 YFSETQ. With 7 bases removed from V and 5 bases from J, the gap between germline ends came to 15 bases. The CDR3 DNA is TGCGCCAGCGGGAGCGGACAGCAGAATGAAAAACTGTTTTTT. This codes for CASGSGQQNEKLFF.

The chain carries TRBV5-4 and TRBJ2-1; no clear D gene. The CDR3 is 16 amino acids. The germline V gene encodes CDR1 SGHNT and CDR2 YYREEE (reference sequence). V was clipped by 3 bases and J by 2 bases, with 15 bases between them. Here the CDR3 DNA reads TGTGCCAGCAGCTCCGGTGGGGATCGGCCCTACAATGAGCAGTTCTTC. This encodes CASSSGGDRPYNEQFF.

The chain has TRBV3-1 (or the pseudogene TRBV3-2) and TRBJ1-2; unclear D gene. Trimming stripped 0 bases from V and 4 bases from J, with 9 bases between. The CDR3 has 14 residues. Germline lookup yields CDR1 LGHDT and CDR2 YNNKEL (reference sequence). CDR3 residues: CASSQDRAGYGYTF. Here the CDR3 DNA reads TGTGCCAGCAGCCAAGATCGGGCAGGCTATGGCTACACCTTC.

Note on this clone: Its ends do not fully match the called genes, so a read error is possible. The rearrangement joins TRBV12-3 or TRBV12-4 to TRBJ2-5; D gene ambiguous. The CDR3 has 12 residues. The CDR3 nucleotides are TGTGCAAGCAGACGGACGCTCGAGACCCAGTACTTC. This sequence encodes CASRRTLETQYF.

Details on this clone: Other DNA sequences in this sample translate to the same CDR3. The chain couples TRBV6-1 to TRBJ1-2; TRBD1 aligns across 7 bases. Per the germline V gene, CDR1 is MNHNS and CDR2 is SASEGT. V lost 3 bases to trimming and J lost 2 bases; unmatched junction nucleotides: 0. CDR3 length: 13 amino acids. CDR3 sequence: CASSETGNYGYTF. CDR3 in DNA: TGTGCCAGCAGTGAGACAGGGAACTATGGCTACACCTTC.

The rearrangement links TRBV28 to TRBJ1-5; 9 bases are shared with TRBD1. The CDR3 is 15 amino acids. V shed 4 bases, J shed 8 bases, and the junction held 9 bases outside the gene matches. Per the germline V gene, CDR1 is MDHEN and CDR2 is SYDVKM. In nucleotides, the CDR3 is TGTGCCAGCAGTTCACCCGGGACAGGGAAAAAGCCCCAGCATTTT. It is translated as CASSSPGTGKKPQHF.

The V gene is TRBV7-8, the J gene TRBJ2-5; 7 bases are a match to TRBD1. V shed 5 bases, J shed 5 bases, and the junction held 8 bases outside the gene matches. The CDR3 is 14 amino acids. The germline gives CDR1 SGHVS, CDR2 FQNEAQ. The CDR3 nucleotides read TGTGCCAGCAGCCTGGGACAGTTTTGGGAGACCCAGTACTTC. Protein sequence: CASSLGQFWETQYF.

The V gene is TRBV10-3, the J gene TRBJ1-1; D ambiguous. The CDR3 length is 12 residues. Germline V gives CDR1 ENHRY, CDR2 SYGVKD. In DNA form, the CDR3 reads TGTGCTCACTCCTCTGGGGACACTGAAGCTTTCTTT. This gives the protein CAHSSGDTEAFF.

The rearrangement links TRBV19 to TRBJ2-6, with 7 bases that match TRBD2. After removal of 7 bases from V and 0 bases from J, the junction contained 9 bases not matched to a gene. This CDR3 is built from 17 residues. The germline CDR1 and CDR2 sequences are LNHDA and SQIVND (reference sequence). Here the CDR3 DNA reads TGTGCCAGTAAAGGAGCGGGGCTGGACTCTGGGGCCAACGTCCTGACTTTC. Amino acid sequence: CASKGAGLDSGANVLTF.

V is TRBV27 and J is TRBJ2-3; tentatively, D is TRBD1 (6 bases). The CDR3 spans 18 residues. In germline, CDR1 is MNHEY, CDR2 SMNVEV (reference sequence). V lost 2 bases to trimming and J lost 1 base, with 19 bases between them. This chain's CDR3 is CASSLRVRGGKGTDTQYF. DNA for the CDR3: TGTGCCAGCAGTTTAAGGGTTAGAGGGGGAAAGGGCACAGATACGCAGTATTTT.

The rearrangement joins TRBV21-1 to TRBJ2-5; the DNA was not compared with TRBD1, the D call given in the table. TRBV21-1 corresponds to a pseudogene. The CDR3 covers 18 residues. CDR3 in DNA: TGTGCCAGCAGCGTCGGAGTTGAAGACAGTTCTCCACAAGAGACCCAGTACTTC. This translates into CASSVGVEDSSPQETQYF.

This rearrangement joins TRBV6-1 to TRBJ1-1; D is uncertain. Trimming removed 7 bases at V and 4 bases at J, with 19 bases between. Germline V gene lookup returns CDR1 MNHNS and CDR2 SASEGT. The CDR3 has 15 residues. CDR3 coding DNA: TGTGCCAGCACCTTGGAGGGAGGGCGGGCCACTGAAGCTTTCTTT. Its translation: CASTLEGGRATEAFF.

This rearrangement joins TRBV7-9 to TRBJ2-1; D remains ambiguous. The CDR3 contains 15 residues. Germline CDR1 and CDR2: SEHNR and FQNEAQ (reference sequence). V was clipped by 1 base and J by 6 bases, with 13 bases between them. The CDR3 is CASSLVTAIPNEQFF. The CDR3 DNA follows: TGTGCCAGCAGCTTAGTCACAGCAATTCCCAATGAGCAGTTCTTC.

The V call is TRBV5-4, the J call TRBJ1-1, with D possibly being TRBD1 (6 bases). The CDR3 has 14 residues. The germline gives CDR1 SGHNT, CDR2 YYREEE (reference sequence). Trimming cost V 4 bases and J 4 bases, with 14 bases left between them. CDR3: CASSPQQGGTEAFF. The CDR3 DNA follows: TGTGCCAGCAGCCCCCAACAGGGAGGCACTGAAGCTTTCTTT.